The 9 T cell receptor beta chains below were found in one sample sequenced in a study of cytotoxic CD8 clonotypes in ibrutinib-treated CLL. The assay was immunoSEQ multiplex PCR, and TCRdb's table has in-frame clones only and misses some. This sample yields some 200,000 clones, of which about two thirds are seen a single time; 10% to 15% belongs to the top ten. The sample in question was PBMCs, obtained after 24 months of ibrutinib treatment. The source is a human donor with chronic lymphocytic leukemia.

This chain joins TRBV6-4 and TRBJ2-1; D not certain. Germline V gene sequence: CDR1 MRHNA, CDR2 SNTAGT. The V and J ends lost 3 bases and 16 bases respectively, with 4 bases between them. This CDR3 contains 8 residues. The CDR3 protein is CASSDGFF. The CDR3 DNA reads TGTGCCAGCAGTGATGGTTTCTTC.

The table lists this clone with a few counts. The rearrangement links TRBV19 to TRBJ2-7; D may be TRBD1 (5 bases). V was trimmed by 3 bases and J by 7 bases, leaving 10 bases between them. This CDR3 region has 12 residues. Germline values: CDR1 LNHDA, CDR2 SQIVND (reference sequence). CDR3 nucleotide sequence: TGTGCCAGTAGTATGACAGCCAATGAGCAGTACTTC. This encodes CASSMTANEQYF.

The CDR3 sequence is CSVTTGNQPQHF. CDR3 DNA sequence: TGCAGCGTTACGACAGGGAATCAGCCCCAGCATTTT. J is TRBJ1-5 and V is TRBV29-1; 7 nucleotides match TRBD1. J was trimmed by 4 bases and V by 5 bases; bases with no gene match: 2. This CDR3 region has 12 residues. The germline V gene encodes CDR1 SQVTM and CDR2 ANQGSEA.

The chain couples TRBV4-1 to TRBJ2-7, with a weak D call TRBD2 (6 bases). The CDR3 runs 14 residues. Looked up from germline, CDR1 is MGHRA and CDR2 is YSYEKL. V was shortened by 1 base and J by 6 bases, with 13 bases between the two germline ends. For the CDR3, the DNA is TGCGCCAGCAGCCAAGCCTACGGAGCGGGCGAGCAGTACTTC. Its protein is CASSQAYGAGEQYF.

This chain connects TRBV28 to TRBJ2-7; D may correspond to TRBD1 or TRBD2 (6 bases each). The germline CDR1 and CDR2 sequences are MDHEN and SYDVKM. The CDR3 is 16 amino acids. V lost 2 bases, J lost 3 bases, and 17 bases lay in between. The CDR3, as DNA: TGTGCCAGCAGTTTAAGTCTGGCAGGGGAGGACTACGAGCAGTACTTC. This codes for CASSLSLAGEDYEQYF.

In its sample, this clone was seen a few times. V and J are TRBV6-4 and TRBJ2-3; either TRBD1 or TRBD2 may fit D (6 bases each). The length of the CDR3 is 13 residues. Trimming took 4 bases from V and 3 from J, leaving 8 bases between them. The germline V gene has CDR1 MRHNA and CDR2 SNTAGT. The CDR3 spells CASSGGTTDTQYF. The CDR3 DNA reads as TGTGCCAGCAGTGGCGGGACAACAGATACGCAGTATTTT.

V and J are TRBV11-2 and TRBJ1-1; 7 bases are shared with TRBD1. Unmatched junction bases numbered 0, after V lost 1 base and J lost 1 base. Germline V gives CDR1 SGHAT, CDR2 FQNNGV. This CDR3 region has 14 residues. This CDR3 reads CASSLGTGNTEAFF. The DNA for the CDR3 is TGTGCCAGCAGCTTAGGGACAGGGAACACTGAAGCTTTCTTT. Combining the CDR3 with reference TRBV11-2 and TRBJ1-1 gives the whole variable domain EAGVAQSPRYKIIEKRQSVAFWCNPISGHATLYWYQQILGQGPKLLIQFQNNGVVDDSQLPKDRFSAERLKGVDSTLKIQPAKLEDSAVYLCASSLGTGNTEAFFGQGTRLTVV.

The gene calls are TRBV9 and TRBJ2-1; D gene ambiguous. The CDR3 runs 13 residues. The germline CDR1 and CDR2 sequences are SGDLS and YYNGEE. V was shortened by 0 bases and J by 9 bases, with 10 bases between the two germline ends. The CDR3 DNA reads as TGTGCCAGCAGCGTAGCCACAATGGGTGAGCAGTTCTTC. As protein: CASSVATMGEQFF.

The gene calls are TRBV27 and TRBJ2-7; no firm D call. The CDR3 extends over 18 amino acids. Trimming removed 5 bases from V and 0 bases from J, with 23 bases in between. Germline loops: CDR1 MNHEY, CDR2 SMNVEV (reference sequence). The CDR3 here is CASSPVAILGIFSYEQYF. The CDR3 nucleotides are TGTGCCAGCAGTCCCGTTGCGATCTTAGGTATCTTCTCCTACGAGCAGTACTTC.